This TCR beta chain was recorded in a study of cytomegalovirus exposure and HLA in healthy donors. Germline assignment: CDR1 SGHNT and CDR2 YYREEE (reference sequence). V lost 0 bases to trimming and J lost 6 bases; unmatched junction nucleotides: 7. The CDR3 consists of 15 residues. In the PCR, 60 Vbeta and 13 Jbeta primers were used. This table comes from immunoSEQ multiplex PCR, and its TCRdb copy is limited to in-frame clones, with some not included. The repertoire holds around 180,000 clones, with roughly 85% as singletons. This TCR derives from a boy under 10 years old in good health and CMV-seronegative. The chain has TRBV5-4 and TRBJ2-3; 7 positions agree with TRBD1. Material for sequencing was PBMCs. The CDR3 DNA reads TGTGCCAGCAGCTTGGCCGGCAGGGGGTTGGATACGCAGTATTTT. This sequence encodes CASSLAGRGLDTQYF.